Shown below are 22 T cell receptor beta chains from a single sample sequenced in a study of cytomegalovirus exposure and HLA in healthy donors. The PCR contained 60 Vbeta and 13 Jbeta primers. Assay used: immunoSEQ multiplex PCR; TCRdb lists only in-frame clones, some missing. The table has over 100,000 clones, 55% to 75% seen once. The sequenced sample consisted of PBMCs. Every receptor here comes from a woman in her sixties or seventies in good health and CMV-seropositive.

The chain has TRBV19 and TRBJ2-6; tentatively, D is TRBD2 (6 bases). Germline CDR1 and CDR2: LNHDA and SQIVND (reference sequence). V lost 7 bases and J 1 base, leaving 17 bases between the germline ends. The CDR3 covers 17 residues. The CDR3, as DNA: TGTGCCAGTACCCCCGGCGGGGTTAGGTCTGGGGCCAACGTCCTGACTTTC. Protein: CASTPGGVRSGANVLTF.

J is TRBJ2-3 and V is TRBV5-1, with D possibly being TRBD1 (6 bases). The CDR3 spans 16 residues. V lost 9 bases and J 1 base, leaving 21 bases between the germline ends. Germline V gene sequence: CDR1 SGHRS, CDR2 YFSETQ. The CDR3 bases are TGCGCCACCTCACCGCCAGGGGCGTGGGGCACAGATACGCAGTATTTT. Translated, it gives CATSPPGAWGTDTQYF. Full variable domain (missing parts from reference TRBV5-1 and TRBJ2-3): KAGVTQTPRYLIKTRGQQVTLSCSPISGHRSVSWYQQTPGQGLQFLFEYFSETQRNKGNFPGRFSGRQFSNSRSEMNVSTLELGDSALYLCATSPPGAWGTDTQYFGPGTRLTVL.

The gene calls are TRBV5-1 and TRBJ1-6; D ambiguous. Germline V gives CDR1 SGHRS, CDR2 YFSETQ. This CDR3 region has 14 residues. V was pared by 4 bases and J by 3 bases, with 8 bases between. The CDR3 region has the DNA TGCGCCAGCAGCGAACAGTACTATAATTCACCCCTCCACTTT. Its translation is CASSEQYYNSPLHF.

V gene TRBV5-1 combines with J gene TRBJ2-2, with 11 bases that match TRBD1. V gave up 0 bases and J gave up 6 bases; unmatched junction bases: 1. Germline CDR1 reads SGHRS; CDR2 reads YFSETQ. The CDR3 runs 15 residues. The CDR3: CASSLAGQGAGELFF. CDR3 nucleotides: TGCGCCAGCAGCTTGGCGGGACAGGGGGCCGGGGAGCTGTTTTTT.

This clone was seen more than once but under ten times. This chain uses TRBV6-5 with TRBJ1-1; D is ambiguous. The CDR3 contains 14 residues. Per germline, CDR1 MNHEY and CDR2 SVGAGI. Between the trimmed V and J ends, which lost 7 bases and 3 bases, there was a span of 15 bases. CDR3 nucleotides: TGTGCCAGCACCCGCAGTTACGTATACACTGAAGCTTTCTTT. Protein sequence: CASTRSYVYTEAFF.

V and J are TRBV5-1 and TRBJ2-2; D is undetermined. Trimming took 3 bases from V and 0 from J, leaving 6 bases between them. Germline lookup yields CDR1 SGHRS and CDR2 YFSETQ. This CDR3 has 14 amino acids. In DNA, the CDR3 is TGCGCCAGCAGCTCAGTTACGAACACCGGGGAGCTGTTTTTT. It encodes CASSSVTNTGELFF.

In its sample, this clone was seen once. The chain is built from TRBV4-1 and TRBJ1-2; D is perhaps TRBD1 (5 bases). The germline CDR1 and CDR2 sequences are MGHRA and YSYEKL. V was pared by 1 base and J by 0 bases, with 12 bases between. The CDR3 runs to 16 residues. DNA of the CDR3: TGCGCCAGCAGCCAAGTAGTAAGACAGCCTAACTATGGCTACACCTTC. Its protein is CASSQVVRQPNYGYTF.

The CDR3, as DNA: TGTGCCAGCAGGACAGTGAGCTCCTATAATTCACCCCTCCACTTT. Its translation: CASRTVSSYNSPLHF. The V call is TRBV27, the J call TRBJ1-6; maybe TRBD1 (5 bases). This CDR3 contains 15 residues. V lost 6 bases, J lost 0 bases, and 9 bases lay in between. The germline V gene has CDR1 MNHEY and CDR2 SMNVEV (reference sequence).

V and J are TRBV18 and TRBJ1-5; 7 bases match TRBD1. The CDR3 is 13 amino acids. Germline V gene data show CDR1 as KGHSH and CDR2 as LQKENI. Trimming at V came to 5 bases and at J to 6 bases, leaving 4 bases not matched to a gene. In DNA form, the CDR3 reads TGTGCCAGCTCAGCGGGACAGCGTCAGCCCCAGCATTTT. Its translation is CASSAGQRQPQHF.

V is TRBV5-1 and J is TRBJ1-4; tentative D call: TRBD1 (5 bases). The CDR3 is 14 amino acids. Germline V gives CDR1 SGHRS, CDR2 YFSETQ. Trimming pared 2 bases from V and 8 bases from J, leaving 13 bases between. The CDR3 spells CASSFGQGLEKLFF. The CDR3 coding sequence is TGCGCCAGCAGCTTCGGACAAGGCCTCGAAAAACTGTTTTTT.

The chain couples TRBV4-1 to TRBJ1-5; 7 bases agree with TRBD1. Germline CDR1 and CDR2: MGHRA and YSYEKL. The length of the CDR3 is 14 residues. J gave up 4 bases and V 0 bases, and 0 bases lay outside the gene matches. The CDR3 DNA follows: TGCGCCAGCAGCCAAGAGACAGGGAATCAGCCCCAGCATTTT. This codes for CASSQETGNQPQHF.

The V call is TRBV7-2, the J call TRBJ2-5; maybe TRBD2 (5 bases). This CDR3 contains 15 residues. CDR1 SGHTA and CDR2 FQGNSA come from the germline V gene. Trimming stripped 2 bases from V and 5 bases from J, with 15 bases between. The CDR3 protein is CASSLTPEVSETQYF. The CDR3 DNA reads as TGTGCCAGCAGCTTAACCCCGGAGGTATCGGAGACCCAGTACTTC.

This clone turned up a few times. The gene calls are TRBV2 and TRBJ2-5, with 11 bases aligning to TRBD2. The CDR3 loop spans 15 amino acids. V trimming: 8 bases; J trimming: 5 bases; junction bases outside the gene matches: 10. Germline-derived CDR1 and CDR2 are SNHLY and FYNNEI. The CDR3 nucleotides read TGTGCCAGCCAGCTACTAGCGGGGGCAGCGGAGACCCAGTACTTC. As protein: CASQLLAGAAETQYF.

The chain links TRBV27 to TRBJ2-7; TRBD1 might be the D (5 bases). V lost 0 bases, J lost 6 bases, and 15 bases lay in between. The CDR3 sequence is 15 residues long. Germline-derived CDR1 and CDR2 are MNHEY and SMNVEV (reference sequence). CDR3 loop: CASSLSNRFTTEQYF. For the CDR3, the DNA is TGTGCCAGCAGTTTATCAAACAGGTTCACCACCGAGCAGTACTTC.

The rearrangement joins TRBV30 to TRBJ1-6, with 9 bases lining up with TRBD1. CDR3 length: 15 residues. Trimming at V came to 5 bases and at J to 5 bases, leaving 7 bases not matched to a gene. CDR1 and CDR2 (germline): GTSNPN, SVGIG (reference sequence). Here the CDR3 reads CAWSGTGFNNSPLHF. For the CDR3, the DNA is TGTGCCTGGTCGGGGACAGGGTTTAATAATTCACCCCTCCACTTT.

This clone has a handful of counts. V is TRBV20-1 and J is TRBJ1-1; TRBD1 matches at 8 bases. The trim removed 5 bases at V and 8 bases at J, leaving 1 base unmatched. The CDR3 extends over 10 amino acids. Germline values: CDR1 DFQATT, CDR2 SNEGSKA (reference sequence). The CDR3 DNA reads TGCAGTGCTTGGGACAGGGAAGCTTTCTTT. This sequence encodes CSAWDREAFF.

V gene TRBV5-1 combines with J gene TRBJ1-6; a possible D gene is TRBD1 (5 bases). The CDR3 extends over 15 amino acids. The germline V and J ends were trimmed by 2 bases and 8 bases, with 14 bases remaining between them. Germline V gene data show CDR1 as SGHRS and CDR2 as YFSETQ. CDR3 nucleotide sequence: TGCGCCAGCAGCTTAGTAACAGGATTAGATTCACCCCTCCACTTT. Protein: CASSLVTGLDSPLHF.

The table lists this clone with a few counts. The gene calls are TRBV18 and TRBJ1-5; unclear D gene. The germline V gene encodes CDR1 KGHSH and CDR2 LQKENI. This CDR3 contains 13 residues. Trimming cost V 4 bases and J 3 bases, with 7 bases left between them. The CDR3 spells CASSLADNQPQHF. The CDR3 region has the DNA TGTGCCAGCTCACTAGCTGACAATCAGCCCCAGCATTTT. Supplemented by reference TRBV18 and TRBJ1-5, the full variable domain reads NAGVMQNPRHLVRRRGQEARLRCSPMKGHSHVYWYRQLPEEGLKFMVYLQKENIIDESGMPKERFSAEFPKEGPSILRIQQVVRGDSAAYFCASSLADNQPQHFGDGTRLSIL.

Of note for this clone: Other DNA sequences of this sample code for an identical CDR3. The CDR3 DNA sequence: TGTGCCAGCAGTTACTCAGAGTCCTACGAGCAGTACTTC. The encoded protein is CASSYSESYEQYF. V gene TRBV6-5 combines with J gene TRBJ2-7; D gene unclear. This CDR3 is 13 amino acids long. V gave up 0 bases and J gave up 1 base, with 4 bases separating them. Germline V gene data show CDR1 as MNHEY and CDR2 as SVGAGI.

This clone was recorded a few times. The V and J genes are TRBV7-9 and TRBJ2-7; the match to TRBD1 covers 7 bases. Germline trimming cut 5 bases from V and 3 bases from J; bases unmatched to any gene: 7. This CDR3 comprises 14 residues. Germline CDR1 is SEHNR and CDR2 is FQNEAQ (reference sequence). The CDR3 DNA sequence: TGTGCCAGCAGCCCCGAGGGACAGAGCTACGAGCAGTACTTC. This translates into CASSPEGQSYEQYF.

V and J are TRBV7-9 and TRBJ1-2; 7 nucleotides match TRBD1. After removal of 4 bases from V and 7 bases from J, the junction contained 9 bases not matched to a gene. Germline V gives CDR1 SEHNR, CDR2 FQNEAQ (reference sequence). The CDR3 covers 14 residues. Written as DNA, the CDR3 is TGTGCCAGCAGCTCGCCGGACAGGATGGGTGGCTACACCTTC. Translated, it gives CASSSPDRMGGYTF.

This sequence joins TRBV30 and TRBJ1-6; D possibly corresponds to TRBD1 (5 bases). Trimming shortened V by 0 bases and J by 7 bases, and 16 bases separated the two germline ends. Germline V gene data show CDR1 as GTSNPN and CDR2 as SVGIG (reference sequence). CDR3 length equals 16 residues. The DNA for the CDR3 is TGTGCCTGGAGTGTTGGTTGGGGCAGCCAGAATTCACCCCTCCACTTT. This encodes CAWSVGWGSQNSPLHF.